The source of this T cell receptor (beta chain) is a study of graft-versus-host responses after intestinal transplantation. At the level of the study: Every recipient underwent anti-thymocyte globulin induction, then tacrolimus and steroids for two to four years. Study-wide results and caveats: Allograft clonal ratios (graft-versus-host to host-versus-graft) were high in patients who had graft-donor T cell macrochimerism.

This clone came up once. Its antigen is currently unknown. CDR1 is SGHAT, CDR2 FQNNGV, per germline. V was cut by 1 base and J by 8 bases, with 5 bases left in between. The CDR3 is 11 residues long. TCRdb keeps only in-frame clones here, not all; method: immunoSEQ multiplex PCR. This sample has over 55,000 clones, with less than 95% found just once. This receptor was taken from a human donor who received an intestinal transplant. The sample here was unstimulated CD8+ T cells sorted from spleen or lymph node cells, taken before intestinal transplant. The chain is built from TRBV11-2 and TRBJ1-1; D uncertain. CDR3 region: CASSLAGEAFF. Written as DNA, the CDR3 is TGTGCCAGCAGCTTAGCCGGGGAAGCTTTCTTT.